These 29 T cell receptor beta chains were all obtained from the same sample, sequenced in a study of CXCR3-negative and CXCR3-positive naive CD8 T cells. No antigen has been identified for these receptors. Study results and limitations: The TRB CDR3s that CXCR3-positive naive cells carried were more hydrophobic than those of CXCR3-negative naive cells.

The libraries of TRB cDNA were constructed through 5' RACE using UMI labels. TCRdb re-called the 5' RACE reads; one entry per CDR3 protein, DNA not given. This sample's table has some 85,000 distinct CDR3 sequences. The sequenced sample was naive CXCR3+ CD8+ T cells from blood. Subset here: CD45RO-CCR7+CD27+CD95- naive CD8+ T cells expressing CXCR3 (TNR3+). The source is a human donor in good health. Some clones in this sample may be carry-over from other donors' samples.

This chain joins TRBV12-3 or TRBV12-4 and TRBJ2-6; with no DNA, the TCRdb D assignment of TRBD1 cannot be verified. The CDR3 has 18 amino acids. CDR3 region: CASSPEGQGTSGANVLTF.

The chain carries TRBV2 and TRBJ1-1. The germline V gene has CDR1 SNHLY and CDR2 FYNNEI. This CDR3 is 15 amino acids long. CDR3 residues: CASSAEKWGNTEAFF.

The chain joins TRBV14 to TRBJ2-7; TCRdb's D call of TRBD1 is untestable without DNA. Germline-derived CDR1 and CDR2 are SGHDN and FVKESK. The CDR3 spans 17 residues. CDR3 amino acids: CASSQGSRTGGIYEQYF.

J is TRBJ1-4 and V is TRBV9; TCRdb picks TRBD1, but there is no DNA to check that call. Germline assignment: CDR1 SGDLS and CDR2 YYNGEE. The CDR3 is 15 residues long. The CDR3 here is CASSATGSRGEKLFF.

V and J are TRBV2 and TRBJ2-5; TCRdb gives TRBD2 as the D gene, but with no DNA this cannot be confirmed. CDR1 is SNHLY and CDR2 is FYNNEI in the germline V gene. CDR3 length equals 15 residues. CDR3 sequence reads: CASSPSGTIQETQYF.

The V gene is TRBV5-1, the J gene TRBJ2-2. This CDR3 is built from 12 residues. Germline assignment: CDR1 SGHRS and CDR2 YFSETQ. The CDR3 loop reads CASSSMTGELFF.

The chain uses TRBV28 and TRBJ2-1; TCRdb names TRBD1, which stays unverified in the absence of DNA. Germline assignment: CDR1 MDHEN and CDR2 SYDVKM. The CDR3 runs 14 residues. CDR3 loop: CASSLRPRGYEQFF.

The V and J genes are TRBV4-1 and TRBJ1-4; the D call from TCRdb, TRBD1, cannot be confirmed without DNA. The CDR3 runs 16 residues. Germline CDR1 MGHRA, CDR2 YSYEKL. CDR3 sequence reads: CASSPGTIQRSEKLFF.

The chain is built from TRBV7-9 and TRBJ2-1. The CDR3 has 11 residues. Looked up from germline, CDR1 is SEHNR and CDR2 is FQNEAQ (reference sequence). The CDR3 sequence: CASNEVGEQFF. The entire variable domain, with the rest obtained from reference TRBV7-9 and TRBJ2-1, is as follows: DTGVSQNPRHKITKRGQNVTFRCDPISEHNRLYWYRQTLGQGPEFLTYFQNEAQLEKSRLLSDRFSAERPKGSFSTLEIQRTEQGDSAMYLCASNEVGEQFFGPGTRLTVL.

The chain has TRBV29-1 and TRBJ1-2. Germline V lookup: CDR1 SQVTM, CDR2 ANQGSEA. The CDR3 runs to 11 residues. CDR3 region: CSVENIYGYTF. The entire variable domain, with the rest obtained from reference TRBV29-1 and TRBJ1-2, is as follows: SAVISQKPSRDICQRGTSLTIQCQVDSQVTMMFWYRQQPGQSLTLIATANQGSEATYESGFVIDKFPISRPNLTFSTLTVSNMSPEDSSIYLCSVENIYGYTFGSGTRLTVV.

The gene calls are TRBV12-3 or TRBV12-4 and TRBJ2-7; TCRdb indicates TRBD2, and absent DNA this call remains unverified. The CDR3 is made up of 14 amino acids. The CDR3 loop reads CASSLALGGTEQYF.

The genes are TRBV29-1 and TRBJ2-5; TCRdb returns TRBD2, unconfirmable since there is no DNA. Germline V gene sequence: CDR1 SQVTM, CDR2 ANQGSEA. The CDR3 spans 12 residues. The CDR3 reads CSVEIVPETQYF.

Here the CDR3 reads CASSLEWGTEAWEQYF. The gene calls are TRBV5-5 and TRBJ2-7; TCRdb returns TRBD1, unconfirmable since there is no DNA. CDR3 length equals 16 residues. Germline values: CDR1 SGHKS, CDR2 YYEKEE (reference sequence).

The genes are TRBV6-2 or TRBV6-3 and TRBJ2-2; TCRdb indicates TRBD2, and absent DNA this call remains unverified. This CDR3 spans 16 amino acids. CDR1 is MNHEY, CDR2 SVGEGT, per germline. CDR3 sequence: CASSYTRAGPPGELFF.

V and J are TRBV6-2 or TRBV6-3 and TRBJ2-2; with no DNA, the TCRdb D assignment of TRBD1 cannot be verified. Germline V gene lookup returns CDR1 MNHEY and CDR2 SVGEGT. The CDR3 loop spans 13 amino acids. This CDR3 is CASRATETEELFF.

The chain employs TRBV18 and TRBJ2-7. The germline V gene encodes CDR1 KGHSH and CDR2 LQKENI. The CDR3 has 15 amino acids. CDR3 protein: CASSPVGGRTYEQYF.

This chain joins TRBV28 and TRBJ1-5. The CDR3 length is 14 residues. Looked up from germline, CDR1 is MDHEN and CDR2 is SYDVKM. The CDR3 here is CASSDRALNQPQHF. Full variable domain (remainder filled in from reference TRBV28 and TRBJ1-5): DVKVTQSSRYLVKRTGEKVFLECVQDMDHENMFWYRQDPGLGLRLIYFSYDVKMKEKGDIPEGYSVSREKKERFSLILESASTNQTSMYLCASSDRALNQPQHFGDGTRLSIL.

The chain recombines TRBV14 with TRBJ2-5; TCRdb selects TRBD1, and the lack of DNA leaves this call unchecked. CDR3 length: 18 residues. Germline V gene sequence: CDR1 SGHDN, CDR2 FVKESK. CDR3 sequence reads: CASSQDGFSRGPRGTQYF.

This sequence joins TRBV2 and TRBJ2-5; TCRdb designates TRBD2, a call that cannot be tested without DNA. In germline, CDR1 is SNHLY, CDR2 FYNNEI. The CDR3 consists of 15 residues. The CDR3 here is CASSVNAGDYETQYF.

The chain joins TRBV28 to TRBJ1-6. The germline V gene has CDR1 MDHEN and CDR2 SYDVKM. The CDR3 spans 15 residues. This CDR3 reads CASDQTGPVHSPLHF.

This chain joins TRBV28 and TRBJ2-1; without DNA, the TCRdb call of TRBD2 cannot be checked. From germline, CDR1 is MDHEN and CDR2 SYDVKM. This CDR3 comprises 15 residues. The chain's CDR3 is CASSLSPRDENEQFF. Looking up the rest from reference TRBV28 and TRBJ2-1 gives the full variable domain: DVKVTQSSRYLVKRTGEKVFLECVQDMDHENMFWYRQDPGLGLRLIYFSYDVKMKEKGDIPEGYSVSREKKERFSLILESASTNQTSMYLCASSLSPRDENEQFFGPGTRLTVL.

Here the CDR3 reads CARSSSGAANTGELFF. V is TRBV11-3 and J is TRBJ2-2; as DNA is missing, the TRBD1 call by TCRdb cannot be tested. This CDR3 contains 16 residues. CDR1 and CDR2 (germline): SGHNT, YENEEA.

The chain carries TRBV12-3 or TRBV12-4 and TRBJ2-5; without DNA, the TCRdb call of TRBD1 cannot be checked. This CDR3 contains 15 residues. This chain's CDR3 is CASSPGDSYQETQYF.

The gene calls are TRBV4-3 and TRBJ2-5; TCRdb's D gene call, TRBD2, goes unchecked for lack of DNA. There are 16 residues in the CDR3. From germline, CDR1 is LGHNA and CDR2 YSLEER. The CDR3: CASSPTWGGGGETQYF.

The chain has TRBV5-1 and TRBJ2-2. This CDR3 spans 14 amino acids. CDR1 is SGHRS, CDR2 YFSETQ, per germline. The CDR3 loop is CASSLVRDAGELFF.

This chain uses TRBV29-1 with TRBJ1-1; TCRdb outputs TRBD1, but without DNA this stays unchecked. CDR3 length: 18 amino acids. The V gene's germline CDR1 is SQVTM and CDR2 ANQGSEA. The CDR3 loop reads CSVEDPEGGQGLRTEAFF.

The rearrangement joins TRBV7-9 to TRBJ1-4; TCRdb names TRBD1, which stays unverified in the absence of DNA. CDR1 and CDR2 (germline): SEHNR, FQNEAQ (reference sequence). The CDR3 is 15 amino acids. The CDR3 is CASSSPGNPPEKLFF.

The V and J genes are TRBV7-2 and TRBJ2-7; TCRdb names TRBD1, which stays unverified in the absence of DNA. Germline CDR1 and CDR2: SGHTA and FQGNSA. The CDR3 totals 14 residues. CDR3 in amino acids: CASSFGQGAVEQYF. Complete variable domain (other parts from reference TRBV7-2 and TRBJ2-7): GAGVSQSPSNKVTEKGKDVELRCDPISGHTALYWYRQSLGQGLEFLIYFQGNSAPDKSGLPSDRFSAERTGGSVSTLTIQRTQQEDSAVYLCASSFGQGAVEQYFGPGTRLTVT.

The chain links TRBV14 to TRBJ2-7; absent DNA, TCRdb's TRBD2 call cannot be checked. The germline gives CDR1 SGHDN, CDR2 FVKESK. The CDR3 consists of 14 residues. The CDR3 loop reads CASSQGGPAYEQYF.